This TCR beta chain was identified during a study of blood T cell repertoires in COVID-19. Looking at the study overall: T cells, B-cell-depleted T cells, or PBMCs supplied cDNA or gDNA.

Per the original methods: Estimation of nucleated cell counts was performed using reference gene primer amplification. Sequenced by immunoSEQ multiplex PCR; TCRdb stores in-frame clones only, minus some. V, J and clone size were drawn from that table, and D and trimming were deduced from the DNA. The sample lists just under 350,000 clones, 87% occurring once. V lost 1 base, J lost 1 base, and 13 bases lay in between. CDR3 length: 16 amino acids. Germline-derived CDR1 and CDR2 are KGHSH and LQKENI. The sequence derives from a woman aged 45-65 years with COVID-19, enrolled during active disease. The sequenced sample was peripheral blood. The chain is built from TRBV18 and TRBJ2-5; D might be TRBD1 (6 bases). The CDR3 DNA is TGTGCCAGCTCACCACGGAAAGGGGGATTCCAAGAGACCCAGTACTTC. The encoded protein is CASSPRKGGFQETQYF.